This T cell receptor (beta chain) was documented in a study of graft-versus-host responses after intestinal transplantation (dated by TCRdb to about 2021). In the study overall: The transplants that recipients got were multivisceral, liver-intestinal, or isolated intestinal. All recipients received anti-thymocyte globulin induction followed by maintenance tacrolimus and steroids for 3 to 4 years. Graft-versus-host and host-versus-graft alloreactive T cell clones were tracked in the graft, circulation and bone marrow after intestinal transplantation using bulk TCR-beta CDR3 sequencing. To identify alloreactive clones, pre-transplant mixed lymphocyte reaction products were sequenced and compared with unstimulated pre-transplant donor and recipient T cells. Of the roughly 24 intestinal transplant recipients enrolled in the cohort, one of whom was a retransplant, a few patients without pretransplant specimens were excluded. Donor T cell macrochimerism was defined as a peak of at least 4% donor T cells among recipient peripheral blood mononuclear cells. Rather than being sequenced by the commercial service, samples from a few later patients were sequenced in-house on an Illumina MiSeq and processed with MiXCR.

The time point label on this specimen signifies: cells obtained before transplantation from donor or recipient. CD3+CD4+ and CD3+CD8+ populations were FACS-sorted from unstimulated pre-transplant donor and recipient cells taken from spleen or lymph nodes. This clone is a singleton in its sample. The antigen it binds to is not known. Per-base qualities were not stored, and no clone one base away is much larger. The CDR3 contains 12 residues, cysteine and phenylalanine counted. Only the CDR3 DNA is retained, 36 bases long and in frame from the first base. V is pared back by 8 bases and J by 8 bases, with 12 bases lying between the germline termini. Via the germline V gene, CDR1 is MNHNS and CDR2 SASEGT. Here is what the overall study found, with its caveats: In the allografts of patients with donor T cell macrochimerism, GvH to HvG T cell clonal ratios were high. GvH clones turned up in recipient bone marrow, with some appearing earlier in ileal mucosa or blood, a pattern consistent with an intestinal mucosal origin. The relatively low number and heterogeneity of intestinal transplant patients limited the conclusions. Early after transplant, peak levels of circulating GvH clones were found to be associated with declines in HvG clones.

Library creation used the immunoSEQ multiplex PCR assay. For most patients, genomic DNA was isolated using the Qiagen DNeasy Blood and Tissue Kit and was shipped frozen to Adaptive Biotechnologies for TCR sequencing. For most patients, genomic DNA was subjected to high-throughput TCR-beta CDR3 sequencing by Adaptive Biotechnologies. On the authors' methods: Adaptive's ImmunoSEQ software supplied the TCR sequencing data for 15 to 20 patients, while MiXCR and VDJtools were used to process three other patients. To correct CD4 versus CD8 sorting errors, any sequence found in both subsets at a frequency ratio below 5:1 was removed. CDR3 nucleotide sequences shared between donor and recipient were removed because the origin of such sequences could not be assigned. At least 2-fold expansion over unstimulated cells and a minimum CFSE-low frequency of 0.002% (template counts) or 0.001% (read counts) were required for clones to be classified as alloreactive. Clones detected in sequenced pre-transplant spleen, lymph node, or MLR CFSE-low populations of the donor or recipient were defined as mappable. The cumulative frequency of alloreactive clones was calculated as a percentage of all sequences, weighted by copy number. TCRdb obtained this table from immuneACCESS and retained in-frame rearrangements with V and J assigned. These tables miss some clones; where compared with another copy, unresolved V genes account for less than half of the shortfall, and the remainder is unexplained. That table gives V, J and clone size, and the DNA gave D and trimming. The sample records over 70,000 clones, around 89% of which are singletons. Of the sample, 3.5% to 5% falls within the top ten clones.

The source of this sequence is a human donor who was the organ donor for an intestinal transplant. The input for sequencing was unstimulated CD8+ T cells sorted from spleen or lymph node cells, taken before transplant. The chain joins TRBV6-1 to TRBJ2-2, with the identity of the D gene unclear. CDR3 region: CASLLTGGELFF. The sequenced DNA: TGTGCCAGCTTACTGACGGGTGGGGAGCTGTTTTTT.